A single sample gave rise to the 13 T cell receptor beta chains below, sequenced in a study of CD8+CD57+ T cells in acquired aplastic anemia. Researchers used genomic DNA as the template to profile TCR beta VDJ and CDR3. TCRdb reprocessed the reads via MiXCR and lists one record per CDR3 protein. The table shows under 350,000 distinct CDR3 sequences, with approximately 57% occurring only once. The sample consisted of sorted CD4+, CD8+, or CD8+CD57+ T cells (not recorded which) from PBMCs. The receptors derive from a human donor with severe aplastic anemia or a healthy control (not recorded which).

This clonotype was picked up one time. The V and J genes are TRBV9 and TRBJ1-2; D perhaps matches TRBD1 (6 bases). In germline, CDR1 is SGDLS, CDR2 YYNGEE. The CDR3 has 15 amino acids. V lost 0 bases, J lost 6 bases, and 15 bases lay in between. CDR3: CASSVGGGRQDGYTF. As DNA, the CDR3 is TGTGCCAGCAGCGTAGGGGGAGGGCGACAGGATGGCTACACCTTC.

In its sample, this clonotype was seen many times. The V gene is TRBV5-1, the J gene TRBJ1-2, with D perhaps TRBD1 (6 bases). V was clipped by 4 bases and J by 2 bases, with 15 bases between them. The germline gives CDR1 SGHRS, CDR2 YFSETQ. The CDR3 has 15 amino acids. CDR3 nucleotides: TGCGCCAGCAGCCTTGGACAGTTTCTAAACTATGGCTACACCTTC. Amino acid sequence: CASSLGQFLNYGYTF.

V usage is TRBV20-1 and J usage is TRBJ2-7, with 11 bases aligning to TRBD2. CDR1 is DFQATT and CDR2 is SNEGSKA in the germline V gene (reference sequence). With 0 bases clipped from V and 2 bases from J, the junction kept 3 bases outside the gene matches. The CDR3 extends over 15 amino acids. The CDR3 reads CSARDQTSGTYEQYF. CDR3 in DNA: TGCAGTGCTAGAGATCAGACTAGCGGGACCTACGAGCAGTACTTC.

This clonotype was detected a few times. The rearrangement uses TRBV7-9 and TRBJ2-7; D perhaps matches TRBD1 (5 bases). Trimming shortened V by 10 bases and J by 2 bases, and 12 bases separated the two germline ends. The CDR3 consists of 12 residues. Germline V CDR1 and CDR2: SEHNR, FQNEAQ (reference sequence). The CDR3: CATSDTTYEQYF. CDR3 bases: TGTGCCACCTCGGACACTACCTACGAGCAGTACTTC.

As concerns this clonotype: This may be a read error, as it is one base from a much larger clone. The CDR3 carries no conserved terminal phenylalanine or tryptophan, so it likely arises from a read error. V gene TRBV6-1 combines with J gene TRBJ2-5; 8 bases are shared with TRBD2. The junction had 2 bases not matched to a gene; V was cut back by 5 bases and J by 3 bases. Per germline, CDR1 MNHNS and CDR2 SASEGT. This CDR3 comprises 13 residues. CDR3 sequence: CASSHSGKETQYL. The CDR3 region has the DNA TGTGCCAGCAGTCATAGCGGGAAAGAGACCCAGTACCTC.

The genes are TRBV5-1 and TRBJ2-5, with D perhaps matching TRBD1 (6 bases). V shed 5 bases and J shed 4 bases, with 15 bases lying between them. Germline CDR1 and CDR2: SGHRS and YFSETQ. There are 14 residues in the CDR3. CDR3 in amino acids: CASRETGHTETQYF. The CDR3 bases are TGCGCCAGCAGGGAGACGGGACACACAGAGACCCAGTACTTC.

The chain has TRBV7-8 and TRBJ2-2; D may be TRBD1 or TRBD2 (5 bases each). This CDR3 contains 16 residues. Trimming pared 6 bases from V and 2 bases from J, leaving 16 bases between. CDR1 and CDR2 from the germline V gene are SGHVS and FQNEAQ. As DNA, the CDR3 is TGTGCCAGCAGTCCAGGTGGGACGGGCAACACCGGGGAGCTGTTTTTT. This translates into CASSPGGTGNTGELFF.

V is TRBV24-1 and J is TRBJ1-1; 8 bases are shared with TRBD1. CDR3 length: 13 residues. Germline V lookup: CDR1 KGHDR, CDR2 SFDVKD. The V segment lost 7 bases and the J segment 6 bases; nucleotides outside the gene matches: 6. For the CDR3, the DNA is TGTGCCACCAGGCCTTTACAGGGGGCTGAAGCTTTCTTT. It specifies CATRPLQGAEAFF.

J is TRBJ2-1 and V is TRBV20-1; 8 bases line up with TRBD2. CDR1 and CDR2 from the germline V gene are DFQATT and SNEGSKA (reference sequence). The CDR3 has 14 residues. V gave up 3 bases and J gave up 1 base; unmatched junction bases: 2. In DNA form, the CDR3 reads TGCAGTGCTAGCGAGCGGGGGTCCTACAATGAGCAGTTCTTC. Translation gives CSASERGSYNEQFF.

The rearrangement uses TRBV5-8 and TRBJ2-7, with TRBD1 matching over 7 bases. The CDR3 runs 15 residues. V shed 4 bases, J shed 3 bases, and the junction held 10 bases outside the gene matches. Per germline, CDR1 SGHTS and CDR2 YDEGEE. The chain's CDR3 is CASSPFAGTDYEQYF. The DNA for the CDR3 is TGTGCCAGCAGCCCCTTCGCCGGGACAGACTACGAGCAGTACTTC.

CDR3 sequence: CASSVAGEAIRDGYTF. The CDR3 DNA is TGTGCCAGCAGCGTAGCCGGGGAGGCCATCCGCGATGGCTACACCTTC. The V call is TRBV9, the J call TRBJ1-2; D not resolved. Trimming took 0 bases from V and 6 from J, leaving 18 bases between them. The CDR3 sequence is 16 residues long. Germline assignment: CDR1 SGDLS and CDR2 YYNGEE.

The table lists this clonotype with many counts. The CDR3 here is CASSPGQVNSPLHF. CDR3 DNA sequence: TGTGCCAGCAGCCCAGGACAGGTTAATTCACCCCTCCACTTT. V usage is TRBV14 and J usage is TRBJ1-6, with 7 bases matching TRBD1. The CDR3 sequence is 14 residues long. The junction had 3 bases not matched to a gene; V was cut back by 4 bases and J by 6 bases. The V gene's germline CDR1 is SGHDN and CDR2 FVKESK.

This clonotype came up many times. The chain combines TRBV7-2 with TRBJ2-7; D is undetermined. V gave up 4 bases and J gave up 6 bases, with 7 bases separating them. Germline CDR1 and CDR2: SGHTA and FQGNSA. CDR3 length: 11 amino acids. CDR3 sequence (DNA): TGTGCCAGCAGCTCAGACCGCGAGCAGTACTTC. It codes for CASSSDREQYF.